The 25 T cell receptor beta chains below all came from one sample that was sequenced in a study of early T cells in non-severe SARS-CoV-2 infection. Via MiXCR, TCRdb re-called the 5' RACE reads, giving one row per CDR3 protein. The sample comprises about 56,000 distinct CDR3 sequences, around 15% of which are singletons, and approximately 4% rests with the top ten. This specimen consisted of whole blood, obtained at baseline. These receptors were obtained from an adult who was a healthcare worker with PCR-confirmed SARS-CoV-2 infection or an uninfected control (not recorded which).

This clonotype appeared many times. V usage is TRBV9 and J usage is TRBJ2-7, with 8 bases aligning to TRBD2. The CDR3 runs to 13 residues. Germline CDR1 and CDR2: SGDLS and YYNGEE. J lost 3 bases, V lost 3 bases, and 2 bases had no gene match. The CDR3 nucleotides are TGTGCCAGCAGCGGGGGGACTAGCTACGAGCAGTACTTC. Translating gives CASSGGTSYEQYF.

This clonotype was counted ten times or more. The genes are TRBV6-2 or TRBV6-3 and TRBJ1-1; D call uncertain. The CDR3 is 14 amino acids. Germline CDR1 is MNHEY and CDR2 is SVGEGT. Deletions cut 0 bases from V and 1 base from J, with 6 bases between. CDR3 sequence (DNA): TGTGCCAGCAGTTACTCGATACGGAACACTGAAGCTTTCTTT. Translating it yields CASSYSIRNTEAFF.

In its sample, this clonotype was seen a few times. The J gene is TRBJ2-1, the V gene TRBV11-2; tentative D call: TRBD1 (5 bases). The germline CDR1 and CDR2 sequences are SGHAT and FQNNGV. The CDR3 is 14 amino acids. V lost 1 base and J lost 9, with 13 bases in between. CDR3 DNA sequence: TGTGCCAGCAGCTTAGCCCTCGGAAGGGGTGAGCAGTTCTTC. Residues: CASSLALGRGEQFF.

The rearrangement joins TRBV20-1 to TRBJ2-7, with 9 nucleotides matching TRBD1. Looked up from germline, CDR1 is DFQATT and CDR2 is SNEGSKA (reference sequence). The junction had 9 bases not matched to a gene; V was cut back by 3 bases and J by 3 bases. This CDR3 is 15 amino acids long. CDR3 region: CSARGQGMPHYEQYF. DNA for the CDR3: TGCAGTGCTAGGGGACAGGGAATGCCCCACTACGAGCAGTACTTC.

This clonotype was picked up a small number of times. The rearrangement uses TRBV20-1 and TRBJ2-3, with D hard to call. CDR1 is DFQATT, CDR2 SNEGSKA, per germline (reference sequence). CDR3 length: 14 amino acids. The germline V and J ends were trimmed by 1 base and 3 bases, with 11 bases remaining between them. The CDR3: CSARAYDLTDTQYF. The CDR3, as DNA: TGCAGTGCTAGAGCTTACGACTTGACAGATACGCAGTATTTT.

This clonotype was found many times. CDR3 region: CASSSQGEADTQYF. The DNA for the CDR3 is TGTGCCAGCAGTTCCCAGGGTGAAGCGGATACGCAGTATTTT. The V and J genes are TRBV6-2 or TRBV6-3 and TRBJ2-3, with a tentative D call TRBD1 (5 bases). The CDR3 extends over 14 amino acids. Trimming shortened V by 4 bases and J by 6 bases, and 14 bases separated the two germline ends. Germline V gene lookup returns CDR1 MNHEY and CDR2 SVGEGT.

This clonotype was seen more than once but under ten times. This chain connects TRBV7-9 to TRBJ2-3; no reliable D call. The CDR3 runs to 12 residues. In germline, CDR1 is SEHNR, CDR2 FQNEAQ (reference sequence). V lost 5 bases, J lost 4 bases, and 7 bases lay in between. The CDR3 bases are TGTGCCAGCAGCCCCGCCGCAGATACGCAGTATTTT. As protein: CASSPAADTQYF.

The gene calls are TRBV4-2 and TRBJ1-6; 7 nucleotides match TRBD1. Losses at the gene ends were 0 bases for V and 11 bases for J; bases not matched to a gene: 7. From germline, CDR1 is LGHNA and CDR2 YNFKEQ. This CDR3 comprises 15 residues. The CDR3 DNA is TGTGCCAGCAGCCAAGATACAGGGGAGGTTCCACCCCTCCACTTT. This encodes CASSQDTGEVPPLHF.

Ten or more counts support this clonotype. The germline gene is not matched at one end of the junction; a read error may be the cause. The V call is TRBV5-1, the J call TRBJ2-7, with 7 bases lining up with TRBD2. This CDR3 spans 12 amino acids. Germline V gene data show CDR1 as SGHRS and CDR2 as YFSETQ. The CDR3 coding sequence is TGCGCCAGCAGCCCTGGACTAGGATATATGATCTTC. This gives the protein CASSPGLGYMIF.

The V call is TRBV20-1, the J call TRBJ2-3; D remains unclear. V dropped 4 bases and J dropped 2 bases, with 4 bases sitting between them. CDR1 DFQATT and CDR2 SNEGSKA come from the germline V gene (reference sequence). The CDR3 sequence is 11 residues long. CDR3 DNA sequence: TGCAGTGCTACGTTCACAGATACGCAGTATTTT. It encodes CSATFTDTQYF.

This clonotype was observed a few times. J is TRBJ2-2 and V is TRBV2; the D gene is possibly TRBD1 (5 bases). Germline V CDR1 and CDR2: SNHLY, FYNNEI. The CDR3 runs 16 residues. The germline V and J ends were trimmed by 0 bases and 6 bases, with 14 bases remaining between them. The CDR3 DNA is TGTGCCAGCAGTGAAGCAGGGGCGACTCAGGCCGGGGAGCTGTTTTTT. Protein sequence: CASSEAGATQAGELFF.

This clonotype occurred a few times. V is TRBV27 and J is TRBJ2-7; D not certain. Per the germline V gene, CDR1 is MNHEY and CDR2 is SMNVEV (reference sequence). Between the trimmed V and J ends, which lost 6 bases and 2 bases, there was a span of 11 bases. The length of the CDR3 is 13 residues. The CDR3 DNA sequence: TGTGCCAGCAGGGCCGCTGGGACCTACGAGCAGTACTTC. Encoded protein: CASRAAGTYEQYF.

The gene calls are TRBV6-1 and TRBJ2-1; D is possibly TRBD2 (6 bases). V was trimmed by 8 bases and J by 11 bases, leaving 22 bases between them. In germline, CDR1 is MNHNS, CDR2 SASEGT. CDR3 size: 14 residues. The CDR3 sequence is CASRPRDLRHKQFF. CDR3 in DNA: TGTGCCAGCCGCCCCCGGGACTTGCGCCATAAGCAGTTCTTC.

This clonotype came up a few times. The chain recombines TRBV9 with TRBJ2-5; a possible D gene is TRBD2 (5 bases). Trimming removed 0 bases from V and 5 bases from J, with 11 bases in between. The germline V gene encodes CDR1 SGDLS and CDR2 YYNGEE. The CDR3 sequence is 14 residues long. CDR3 sequence: CASSVGGVSETQYF. DNA of the CDR3: TGTGCCAGCAGCGTAGGGGGAGTGAGTGAGACCCAGTACTTC.

Here the CDR3 DNA reads TGTGCCGCCAGCGAGGGACGGACCTACGAGCAGTACTTC. It codes for CAASEGRTYEQYF. The chain carries TRBV6-1 and TRBJ2-7; D tentatively reads TRBD1 or TRBD2 (5 bases each). Germline CDR1 reads MNHNS; CDR2 reads SASEGT. V lost 11 bases to trimming and J lost 2 bases, with 16 bases between them. CDR3 length equals 13 residues.

This rearrangement joins TRBV5-1 to TRBJ2-5; D is possibly TRBD1 (8 bases). The CDR3 is made up of 16 amino acids. The germline gives CDR1 SGHRS, CDR2 YFSETQ. Deletions cut 2 bases from V and 0 bases from J, with 14 bases between. CDR3 in DNA: TGCGCCAGCAGCTTCCGGACAGGGAGGGACCAAGAGACCCAGTACTTC. It translates to CASSFRTGRDQETQYF.

This clonotype was counted only a few times. The chain employs TRBV12-3 or TRBV12-4 and TRBJ2-2; a weak D match, TRBD1 (5 bases). The V gene lost 3 bases and the J gene lost 0 bases, with 8 bases spanning the gap. The CDR3 runs 15 residues. The CDR3 sequence: CASSLGRTNTGELFF. Written as DNA, the CDR3 is TGTGCCAGCAGTTTGGGGCGTACGAACACCGGGGAGCTGTTTTTT.

The chain uses TRBV28 and TRBJ1-1, with 7 positions matching TRBD1. CDR3 size: 13 residues. The germline V gene encodes CDR1 MDHEN and CDR2 SYDVKM. V trimming: 5 bases; J trimming: 4 bases; junction bases outside the gene matches: 4. The CDR3 DNA is TGTGCCAGCAGTGACAGGGTTGTCACTGAAGCTTTCTTT. Its translation: CASSDRVVTEAFF.

This clonotype was picked up a small number of times. The chain recombines TRBV10-2 with TRBJ2-7; D remains unclear. With 6 bases removed from V and 4 bases from J, the gap between germline ends came to 10 bases. Germline CDR1 and CDR2: WSHSY and SAAADI. The CDR3 is made up of 12 amino acids. This chain's CDR3 is CASRTSPYEQYF. CDR3 coding DNA: TGCGCCAGCAGGACTTCACCTTACGAGCAGTACTTC.

This clonotype showed up just a few times. The rearrangement uses TRBV6-2 or TRBV6-3 and TRBJ1-6; D possibly corresponds to TRBD1 (6 bases). V shed 1 base and J shed 7 bases, with 14 bases lying between them. CDR3 size: 16 residues. Germline V lookup: CDR1 MNHEY, CDR2 SVGEGT. As DNA, the CDR3 is TGTGCCAGCAGTTACTGGGGGGCGACGGGGAATTCACCCCTCCACTTT. Protein product: CASSYWGATGNSPLHF.

The J gene is TRBJ1-6, the V gene TRBV11-2; possibly TRBD1 for D (6 bases). Trimming took 3 bases from V and 10 from J, leaving 13 bases between them. Germline CDR1 SGHAT, CDR2 FQNNGV. This CDR3 has 14 residues. This chain's CDR3 is CASSLTGGASPLHF. CDR3 sequence (DNA): TGTGCCAGCAGCTTGACGGGGGGCGCGTCACCCCTCCACTTT.

Ten or more counts support this clonotype. The rearrangement joins TRBV27 to TRBJ2-7; possible D gene TRBD1, 5 bases. Between the trimmed V and J ends, which lost 7 bases and 2 bases, there was a span of 15 bases. This CDR3 has 14 residues. Germline CDR1 is MNHEY and CDR2 is SMNVEV (reference sequence). CDR3 sequence (DNA): TGTGCCAGCAACCCGGGTGGGGCTCCCTACGAGCAGTACTTC. Its translation: CASNPGGAPYEQYF.

The V and J genes are TRBV2 and TRBJ2-2, with no clear D. The length of the CDR3 is 10 residues. Trimming removed 8 bases at V and 7 bases at J, with 5 bases between. Germline V gene lookup returns CDR1 SNHLY and CDR2 FYNNEI. The CDR3 DNA reads as TGTGCCAGCTCTATCGGGGAGCTGTTTTTT. It yields the protein CASSIGELFF. The variable domain in full, with the rest retrieved from reference TRBV2 and TRBJ2-2, is EPEVTQTPSHQVTQMGQEVILRCVPISNHLYFYWYRQILGQKVEFLVSFYNNEISEKSEIFDDQFSVERPDGSNFTLKIRSTKLEDSAMYFCASSIGELFFGEGSRLTVL.

The chain links TRBV28 to TRBJ2-7; D is perhaps TRBD2 (6 bases). In germline, CDR1 is MDHEN, CDR2 SYDVKM. CDR3 length equals 15 residues. V was cut by 5 bases and J by 7 bases, with 21 bases left in between. CDR3 in amino acids: CASSRRPGGLGEQYF. The DNA for the CDR3 is TGTGCCAGCAGTAGGCGACCTGGGGGGTTGGGGGAGCAGTACTTC.

The chain is built from TRBV28 and TRBJ2-5; 7 bases fit TRBD2. Trimming at V came to 1 base and at J to 2 bases, leaving 13 bases not matched to a gene. Germline loops: CDR1 MDHEN, CDR2 SYDVKM. This CDR3 region has 18 residues. CDR3 bases: TGTGCCAGCAGTTTATTGTTTGGGAGGGCCAGGGCTCAAGAGACCCAGTACTTC. Translation: CASSLLFGRARAQETQYF.